A selection of T cell receptor beta chains follows, all from one sample in a study of blood T cell repertoires in COVID-19. Here immunoSEQ multiplex PCR was the method, and the copy in TCRdb shows in-frame clones only, minus some. The sample includes 130,000 or so clones, about 85% of them seen just once. The sequenced sample was peripheral blood. The receptors were sampled from a woman between 65 and 79 years old with COVID-19, enrolled during active disease. CDR3s include the opening cysteine and the closing phenylalanine or tryptophan. A D gene is named only where the DNA matches it firmly. Clone size is stated in some rows and not others, as once, few, many or a class when expanded.

.	TRBV24-1	.	TRBJ2-3	CATSDPGLSTDTQYF	TGTGCCACCAGTGACCCGGGACTCAGCACAGATACGCAGTATTTT
.	TRBV4-2	.	TRBJ1-2	CASSQDLGANYGYTF	TGTGCCAGCAGCCAAGATTTGGGCGCTAACTATGGCTACACCTTC
.	TRBV10-3	.	TRBJ1-1	CAISAEAQMNTEAFF	TGTGCCATCAGTGCCGAAGCACAGATGAACACTGAAGCTTTCTTT
.	TRBV28	.	TRBJ1-5	CASSTNRNSNQPQHF	TGTGCCAGCAGTACTAACAGGAATAGCAATCAGCCCCAGCATTTT
few	TRBV7-3	TRBD2	TRBJ2-2	CASSPGGTGELFF	TGTGCCAGCAGCCCGGGGGGTACCGGGGAGCTGTTTTTT
.	TRBV11-1	.	TRBJ1-1	CASSLESLQTTEAFF	TGTGCCAGCAGCTTAGAGTCCCTACAGACCACTGAAGCTTTCTTT
.	TRBV28	.	TRBJ2-7	CASSSRYEQYF	TGTGCCAGCAGTTCCAGATACGAGCAGTACTTC
.	TRBV5-1	TRBD1	TRBJ1-4	CASSISGTEGEKLFF	TGCGCCAGCAGCATATCCGGGACAGAAGGGGAAAAACTGTTTTTT
.	TRBV5-5	.	TRBJ1-1	CASSLTGAVQEAFF	TGTGCCAGCAGCTTGACAGGAGCCGTGCAGGAAGCTTTCTTT
.	TRBV7-3	.	TRBJ2-7	CASSLSGGLSYEQYF	TGTGCCAGCAGCTTAAGTGGCGGACTTTCCTACGAGCAGTACTTC
.	TRBV28	.	TRBJ1-2	CASSFSGIYGYTF	TGTGCCAGCAGTTTTTCGGGAATTTATGGCTACACCTTC
.	TRBV27	.	TRBJ1-1	CASSFRTSNTEAFF	TGTGCCAGCAGTTTTAGGACTTCGAACACTGAAGCTTTCTTT
.	TRBV27	TRBD2	TRBJ2-3	CASSSHWGGTGTDTQYF	TGTGCCAGCAGTTCCCATTGGGGGGGGACTGGCACAGATACGCAGTATTTT
.	TRBV9	.	TRBJ1-1	CASSVGGRTDTEAFF	TGTGCCAGCAGCGTAGGAGGCAGGACAGACACTGAAGCTTTCTTT
.	TRBV30	TRBD2	TRBJ2-5	CAWGPAGLQETQYF	TGTGCCTGGGGCCCAGCGGGACTCCAAGAGACCCAGTACTTC
.	TRBV6-5	TRBD1	TRBJ1-2	CASSNRDRGANGYTF	TGTGCCAGCAGCAACCGGGACAGGGGAGCTAATGGCTACACCTTC
few	TRBV7-6	TRBD1	TRBJ1-6	CASSLVRGKDSPLHF	TGTGCCAGCAGCTTAGTCAGGGGGAAGGATTCACCCCTCCACTTT
.	TRBV9	TRBD1	TRBJ1-2	CASSLGQGQEGYTF	TGTGCCAGCAGCTTGGGACAGGGACAAGAGGGCTACACCTTC
.	TRBV5-1	TRBD2	TRBJ2-5	CASSLEGHGRGSQETQYF	TGCGCCAGCAGCTTGGAGGGCCATGGGCGGGGGAGTCAAGAGACCCAGTACTTC
.	TRBV19	TRBD1	TRBJ1-2	CASSTAQGSYGYTF	TGTGCCAGTAGTACAGCACAGGGGTCCTATGGCTACACCTTC
.	TRBV6-5	TRBD1	TRBJ2-5	CASRTQGGQETQYF	TGTGCCAGCAGAACACAGGGGGGCCAAGAGACCCAGTACTTC
.	TRBV24-1	.	TRBJ1-2	CATSDSAGPIQNGYTF	TGTGCCACCAGTGATTCGGCAGGGCCTATCCAGAATGGCTACACCTTC
.	TRBV6-2/TRBV6-3	.	TRBJ2-1	CASSKTERNEQFF	TGTGCCAGCAGTAAGACAGAACGCAATGAGCAGTTCTTC
few	TRBV5-6	.	TRBJ2-7	CASSQGVAPSYEQYF	TGTGCCAGCAGCCAAGGGGTGGCCCCCTCCTACGAGCAGTACTTC
.	TRBV24-1	TRBD2	TRBJ2-1	CATSDLSVGGAGWEQFF	TGTGCCACCAGTGATTTGTCCGTCGGGGGGGCCGGATGGGAGCAGTTCTTC
once	TRBV7-9	.	TRBJ1-4	CASSLGSGEVHEKLFF	TGTGCCAGCAGCTTAGGCTCTGGGGAGGTTCATGAAAAACTGTTTTTT
once	TRBV7-2	.	TRBJ2-7	CASSFGEGGPTYEQCF	TGTGCCAGCAGCTTTGGTGAGGGCGGGCCCACCTACGAGCAGTGCTTC
.	TRBV6-5	TRBD1	TRBJ1-3	CASSYGTATLNTIYF	TGTGCCAGCAGTTACGGGACAGCTACTTTAAACACCATATATTTT
.	TRBV7-9	.	TRBJ1-2	CASSPPRNYGYTF	TGTGCCAGCAGCCCACCTAGGAACTATGGCTACACCTTC
.	TRBV7-2	.	TRBJ2-3	CASTLGGASTDTQYF	TGTGCCAGCACCCTGGGGGGGGCGAGCACAGATACGCAGTATTTT
.	TRBV21-1	.	TRBJ1-5	CASSKGRQPNQPQHF	TGTGCCAGCAGCAAAGGGCGACAGCCCAATCAGCCCCAGCATTTT
.	TRBV3-1/TRBV3-2	.	TRBJ2-7	CASSQGWESSYEQYF	TGTGCCAGCAGCCAAGGGTGGGAGAGCTCCTACGAGCAGTACTTC
.	TRBV27	TRBD1	TRBJ2-1	CASSLRDRPYNEQFF	TGTGCCAGCAGTTTACGGGACAGACCCTACAATGAGCAGTTCTTC
.	TRBV5-4	TRBD1	TRBJ1-2	CASSLRGGLFYGYTF	TGTGCCAGCAGCTTGAGAGGGGGCCTATTCTATGGCTACACCTTC
.	TRBV6-5	.	TRBJ1-4	CASIRVLATNEKLFF	TGTGCCAGCATCCGGGTCCTGGCAACTAATGAAAAACTGTTTTTT
.	TRBV6-4	TRBD2	TRBJ2-2	CASSDRETSAPGELFF	TGTGCCAGCAGTGACCGTGAGACTAGCGCCCCCGGGGAGCTGTTTTTT
.	TRBV7-2	TRBD1	TRBJ1-1	CASSYTGGQNTEAFF	TGTGCCAGCAGCTATACAGGGGGACAGAACACTGAAGCTTTCTTT
.	TRBV11-2	.	TRBJ2-2	CASSRDTGELFF	TGTGCCAGCAGCCGAGACACCGGGGAGCTGTTTTTT
.	TRBV19	TRBD1	TRBJ1-2	CASSTGQLYGYTF	TGTGCCAGTAGTACGGGACAGCTCTATGGCTACACCTTC
.	TRBV6-5	.	TRBJ1-5	CASSRGGDDQPQHF	TGTGCCAGCAGCCGCGGAGGAGATGATCAGCCCCAGCATTTT
.	TRBV28	.	TRBJ1-3	CASSLLGPARGNAIYF	TGTGCCAGCAGTTTACTGGGGCCGGCGAGAGGAAACGCCATATATTTT